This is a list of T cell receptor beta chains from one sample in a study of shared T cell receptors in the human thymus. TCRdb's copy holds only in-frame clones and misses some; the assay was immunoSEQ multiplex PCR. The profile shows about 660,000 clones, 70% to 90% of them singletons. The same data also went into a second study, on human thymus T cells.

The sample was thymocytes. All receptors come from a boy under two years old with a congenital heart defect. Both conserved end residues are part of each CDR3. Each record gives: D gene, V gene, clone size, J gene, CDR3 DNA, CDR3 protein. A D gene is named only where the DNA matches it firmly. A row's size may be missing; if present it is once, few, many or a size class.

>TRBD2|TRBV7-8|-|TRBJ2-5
TGTGCCAGCAGCTTACCCCCCTCCGGGACTAGCGGGGGGACCCAGTACTTC
CASSLPPSGTSGGTQYF
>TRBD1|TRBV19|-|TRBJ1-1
TGTGCCAGTCACAGGGGAAGGAACACTGAAGCTTTCTTT
CASHRGRNTEAFF
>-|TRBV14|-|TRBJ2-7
TGTGCCAGCAGCCCTTCCACCCTCGGGGAGCAGTACTTC
CASSPSTLGEQYF
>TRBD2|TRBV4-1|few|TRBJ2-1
TGCGCCAGCAGCCAAAAAACTAGCGGGGATTACAATGAGCAGTTCTTC
CASSQKTSGDYNEQFF
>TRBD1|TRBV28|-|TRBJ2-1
TGTGCCAGCAGTTCCCGGGACAGGGGTGCCTACAATGAGCAGTTCTTC
CASSSRDRGAYNEQFF
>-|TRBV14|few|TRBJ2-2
TGTGCCAGCAGCCATCCGGGGGGGGAGCTGTTTTTT
CASSHPGGELFF
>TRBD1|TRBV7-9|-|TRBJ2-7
TGTGCCAGCAGCCAACGACCTAGGACAGGGGCAGCCTACGAGCAGTACTTC
CASSQRPRTGAAYEQYF
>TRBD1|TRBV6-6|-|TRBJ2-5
TGTGCCAGCAGTTATATCAGGGGACAGGAGACCCAGTACTTC
CASSYIRGQETQYF
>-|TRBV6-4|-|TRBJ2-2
TGTGCCAGCAGTGTATCGGGGGACGTCCCCGGGGAGCTGTTTTTT
CASSVSGDVPGELFF
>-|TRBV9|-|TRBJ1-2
TGTGCCAGCAGCGTAGGTGAGGGAATCCCTTATGGCTACACCTTC
CASSVGEGIPYGYTF
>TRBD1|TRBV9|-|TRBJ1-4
TGTGCCAGCAGCCCGGGACAGGGGCGTGAAAAACTGTTTTTT
CASSPGQGREKLFF
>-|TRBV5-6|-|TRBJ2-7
TGTGCCAGCAGCTTGGTGGGCACCCCCGGGAGCCACGAGCAGTACTTC
CASSLVGTPGSHEQYF
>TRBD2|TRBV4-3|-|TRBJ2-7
TGCGCCAGCAGCCAAGACGGGGGAGGGGCTTACGAGCAGTACTTC
CASSQDGGGAYEQYF
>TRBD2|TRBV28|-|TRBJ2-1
TGTGCCAGCGCGACTAGCGGGAGTGTGAATGAGCAGTTCTTC
CASATSGSVNEQFF
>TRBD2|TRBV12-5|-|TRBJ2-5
TGTGCTAGTGGTCTCACCCTGGCGGGGGGGCCCCCATCTGTGGAGACCCAGTACTTC
CASGLTLAGGPPSVETQYF
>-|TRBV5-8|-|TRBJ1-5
TGTGCCAGCAGCAATGGGACACTTTATAGCAATCAGCCCCAGCATTTT
CASSNGTLYSNQPQHF
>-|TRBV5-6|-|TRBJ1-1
TGTGCCAGCAGCCGTGCAGGGGTCAACACTGAAGCTTTCTTT
CASSRAGVNTEAFF
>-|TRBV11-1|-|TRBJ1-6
TGTGCCAGCAGCCTAAAGGCAGGGGTTGATAATTCACCCCTCCACTTT
CASSLKAGVDNSPLHF
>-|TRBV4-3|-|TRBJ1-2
TGCGCCAGCAGCCAGGAGGGTAGGGAAAACTATGGCTACACCTTC
CASSQEGRENYGYTF
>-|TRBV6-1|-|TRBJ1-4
TGTGCCAGCAGTGGGCACAGGGTGATTAATGAAAAACTGTTTTTT
CASSGHRVINEKLFF
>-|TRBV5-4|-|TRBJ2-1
TGTGCCAGCAGACGGGAGTTCCACAATGAGCAGTTCTTC
CASRREFHNEQFF
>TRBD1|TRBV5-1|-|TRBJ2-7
TGCGCCAGCAGCTTGGATTCCCGACAGGGGTTTGAGGACGAGCAGTACTTC
CASSLDSRQGFEDEQYF
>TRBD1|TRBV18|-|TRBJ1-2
TGTGCCAGCTCACCACCCGGGACAGGGGCTTATGGCTACACCTTC
CASSPPGTGAYGYTF
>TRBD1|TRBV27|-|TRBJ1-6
TGTGCCAGCAGCCTAACTCAGGGGGCGGAGGATAATTCCCCCCTCCACTTT
CASSLTQGAEDNSPLHF
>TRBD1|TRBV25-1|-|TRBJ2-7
TGTGCCAGCAGTCAACCGGGACAGGGGCCCTACGAGCAGTACTTC
CASSQPGQGPYEQYF
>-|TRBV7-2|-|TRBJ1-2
TGTGCCAGCAGCTCGACAAGACCCGTCGGCTATGGCTACACCTTC
CASSSTRPVGYGYTF
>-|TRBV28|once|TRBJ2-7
TGTGCCAGCAGCCCATTCTCAGGGGCAAACTCCTACGAGCAGTACTTC
CASSPFSGANSYEQYF
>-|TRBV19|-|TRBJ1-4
TGTGCCAGTAGCATAACCTGGCCTCTCACAACTAATGAAAAACTGTTTTTT
CASSITWPLTTNEKLFF
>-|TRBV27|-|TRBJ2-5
TGTGCCAGCAGGCGGGGGCGGGAGACTCTGGAGACCCAGTACTTC
CASRRGRETLETQYF
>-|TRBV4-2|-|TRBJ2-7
TGTGCCAGCAGCCTCCAGATCGGGGTCGGCGAGCAGTACTTC
CASSLQIGVGEQYF
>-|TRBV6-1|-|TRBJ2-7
TGTGCCAGCAGTGAAACAATGTCTAGAGGCGCCTACGAGCAGTACTTC
CASSETMSRGAYEQYF
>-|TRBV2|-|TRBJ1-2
TGTGCCAGCAGTGAACGCCGGGGAAGCAATGGCTACACCTTC
CASSERRGSNGYTF